A selection of T cell receptor beta chains follows, all from one sample in a study of cytomegalovirus exposure and HLA in healthy donors. Profiled with immunoSEQ multiplex PCR; TCRdb holds only in-frame clones, not every one. Seen here are 100,000 to 150,000 clones, roughly 9.6% observed once, and the top ten hold more than 6.5%. Input material: PBMCs. Receptor source: a woman in her 40s in good health and CMV-seropositive. The CDR3 runs from the conserved cysteine through the conserved F or W. The D gene is left open where the match is weak. Expanded clones get a size class; other rows say once, few or many, or leave the size out.

.	TRBV9	.	TRBJ1-6	TGTGCCAGCAGCCCCCAGCGGGGTAATTCACCCCTCCACTTT	CASSPQRGNSPLHF
few	TRBV7-5	.	TRBJ1-1	TGTGCCAGCAGTATAGGGACTTCTGAAGCTTTCTTT	CASSIGTSEAFF
few	TRBV7-9	.	TRBJ1-1	TGTGCCAGCAGCTTAGCACAGGGACGGCCCACTGAAGCTTTCTTT	CASSLAQGRPTEAFF
.	TRBV5-8	TRBD2	TRBJ2-3	TGTGCCAGCAGTTCGGGGACGCGGGGGGTAAGCACAGATACGCAGTATTTT	CASSSGTRGVSTDTQYF
.	TRBV6-1	.	TRBJ1-1	TGTGCCAGCTCCAGGCATTTGAACACTGAAGCTTTCTTT	CASSRHLNTEAFF
.	TRBV7-2	TRBD2	TRBJ2-7	TGTGCCAGCAGCTTAGACGCCCAAGCAGCGGGGTTCTACGAGCAGTACTTC	CASSLDAQAAGFYEQYF
few	TRBV7-2	.	TRBJ1-2	TGTGCCAGCAGCTACACAGGGCTGGGGGCGTATGGCTACACCTTC	CASSYTGLGAYGYTF
.	TRBV6-6	.	TRBJ1-5	TGTGCCAGCAGTGAGTTGCCGGGGATAGGGCAGCCCCAGCATTTT	CASSELPGIGQPQHF
few	TRBV5-1	.	TRBJ2-5	TGCGCCAGCAGCTTGGAAGGGGAAGAGACCCAGTACTTC	CASSLEGEETQYF
once	TRBV7-2	.	TRBJ2-1	TGTGCCAGCAGCCTAGTAGTCTCGAGTCATGAGCAGTTCTTC	CASSLVVSSHEQFF
.	TRBV6-5	.	TRBJ1-1	TGTGCCAGCGGCCAAGGGGCCACTGAAGCTTTCTTT	CASGQGATEAFF
few	TRBV2	.	TRBJ1-5	TGTGCCAGCAGGATTCGCTTCAGTCAGCCCCAGCATTTT	CASRIRFSQPQHF
few	TRBV2	.	TRBJ1-1	TGTGCCAGCAGTGGGTGGGGTAGGGAAACAGGCGAAGCTTTCTTT	CASSGWGRETGEAFF
few	TRBV9	.	TRBJ2-3	TGTGCCAGCGCGCGCGGAGACACAGATACGCAGTATTTT	CASARGDTDTQYF
.	TRBV7-2	.	TRBJ2-7	TGTGCCAGCAGCTTAGGGAGAAGGACAAAGCGCGAGCAGTACTTC	CASSLGRRTKREQYF
.	TRBV7-9	TRBD1	TRBJ2-7	TGTGCCAGCAGTTCGAACCGGGACAGGGCCTTCTACGAGCAGTACTTC	CASSSNRDRAFYEQYF
.	TRBV5-1	TRBD2	TRBJ2-3	TGCGCCAGCAGCTTGGAAATAGCGGGGGCGGCAGATACGCAGTATTTT	CASSLEIAGAADTQYF
.	TRBV4-3	.	TRBJ2-1	TGCGCCAGCAGCCACGCCACAGGGAGCTCCTACAATGAGCAGTTCTTC	CASSHATGSSYNEQFF
.	TRBV7-2	TRBD2	TRBJ2-3	TGTGCCAGCAGCCCGCGCGGAGCGGGGGGCGGCACAGATACGCAGTATTTT	CASSPRGAGGGTDTQYF
.	TRBV27	TRBD1	TRBJ1-2	TGTGCCAGCAGTTCCGCAAGCGGGACAGGGGGAAACTATGGCTACACCTTC	CASSSASGTGGNYGYTF
.	TRBV7-9	.	TRBJ2-7	TGTGCCAGCAGCTCGACCCTCAAAGGGGACTACGAGCAGTACTTC	CASSSTLKGDYEQYF
.	TRBV25-1	TRBD2	TRBJ2-3	TGTGCCAGCACATCAGCGGGGGGGACAACAGATACGCAGTATTTT	CASTSAGGTTDTQYF
.	TRBV11-2	TRBD1	TRBJ1-4	TGTGCCAGCGGGGTAGACAGGGGCCAGTCGGAACTGTTTTTT	CASGVDRGQSELFF
.	TRBV7-2	TRBD1	TRBJ1-1	TGTGCCAGCAGCCCAATGGACAGGGGTCCGAACACTGAAGCTTTCTTT	CASSPMDRGPNTEAFF
.	TRBV7-9	TRBD2	TRBJ2-2	TGTGCCAGCAGCTATACGAGCGGGGGGGCCGGGGAGCTGTTTTTT	CASSYTSGGAGELFF
.	TRBV5-1	TRBD1	TRBJ1-1	TGCGCCAGCAGCTTGGGAGAGGACAGGATCCGCACTGAAGCTTTCTTT	CASSLGEDRIRTEAFF
few	TRBV6-6	.	TRBJ1-2	TGTGCCAGCAGTCCGACAGCGGGCGGAAGCTACACCTTC	CASSPTAGGSYTF
.	TRBV5-1	.	TRBJ1-4	TGCGCCAGCAGTCGTCCCGGGGGGACGGGTAATGAAAAACTGTTTTTT	CASSRPGGTGNEKLFF
few	TRBV5-1	TRBD1	TRBJ1-4	TGCGCCAGCAGCCACGGGACAGGGGAAGGTGAAAAACTGTTTTTT	CASSHGTGEGEKLFF
.	TRBV4-1	TRBD2	TRBJ2-3	TGCGCCAGCAGCCAAGTATTAGCGGGGGTGAGCACAGATACGCAGTATTTT	CASSQVLAGVSTDTQYF
few	TRBV5-1	.	TRBJ1-1	TGCGCCAGCAGCTTGCCTCGGGTGAACACTGAAGCTTTCTTT	CASSLPRVNTEAFF
.	TRBV7-7	.	TRBJ2-2	TGTGCCAGCAGCCCTATCGGCGGCGCGAACACCGGGGAGCTGTTTTTT	CASSPIGGANTGELFF
.	TRBV7-2	.	TRBJ2-7	TGTGCCAGCAGCAGATCCCAGCGCGAGCAGTACTTC	CASSRSQREQYF
few	TRBV2	TRBD2	TRBJ2-1	TGTGCCAGCAGGACAGAAGGGGCGGGGGAGACGCAGTTCTTC	CASRTEGAGETQFF